This passage covers 3 T cell receptor beta chains from one sample sequenced in a study of somatic mutations in cytotoxic T cells in rheumatoid arthritis. Some clones are missing from TCRdb's copy, which holds only in-frame ones; the method was immunoSEQ multiplex PCR. The sample carries fewer than 20,000 clones, roughly four fifths recorded once. The sequencing sample was made of CD8+ T cells sorted from blood. These receptors originate from a woman in her forties or fifties with rheumatoid arthritis.

The CDR3 reads CASSQVTNEKLFF. CDR3 bases: TGTGCCAGCAGCCAGGTGACTAATGAAAAACTGTTTTTT. V and J are TRBV6-4 and TRBJ1-4; D call uncertain. The CDR3 is 13 amino acids. The V gene's germline CDR1 is MRHNA and CDR2 SNTAGT. V lost 6 bases to trimming and J lost 2 bases, with 7 bases between them.

J is TRBJ1-2 and V is TRBV27, with D perhaps TRBD1 (5 bases). From germline, CDR1 is MNHEY and CDR2 SMNVEV (reference sequence). V lost 2 bases and J 4 bases, leaving 14 bases between the germline ends. The CDR3 spans 15 residues. The CDR3 region has the DNA TGTGCCAGCAGTTTAGGGTTGGACACTCTCTATGGCTACACCTTC. As protein: CASSLGLDTLYGYTF.

CDR3 region: CASMAGQKETQYF. In DNA, the CDR3 is TGTGCCAGCATGGCGGGACAGAAAGAGACCCAGTACTTC. The chain combines TRBV6-6 with TRBJ2-5, with D maybe TRBD1 (7 bases). The CDR3 consists of 13 residues. The ends were cut back, 7 bases at V and 3 bases at J, with 12 bases in the middle. Germline values: CDR1 MNHNY, CDR2 SVGAGI (reference sequence).